The T cell receptor beta chain described here comes from a study of blood T cell repertoires in COVID-19. Authors' methods: Quantification of nucleated cells was approximated via reference gene primer amplification. Libraries were prepared by immunoSEQ multiplex PCR; TCRdb keeps only in-frame clonotypes and omits some of them. The V and J calls and the clone size are those of that table, but D and trimming were determined from the DNA. The sample shows a few hundred thousand clones, about 83% of them seen only once. Per the germline V gene, CDR1 is SGDLS and CDR2 is YYNGEE. This CDR3 spans 16 amino acids. V was pared by 7 bases and J by 5 bases, with 24 bases between.

The J gene is TRBJ1-2, the V gene TRBV9, with D perhaps TRBD1 (6 bases). Sequenced material: peripheral blood. The receptor's source is a woman in her 40s who had recovered from COVID-19. CDR3: CASHRSGGQSLYGYTF. CDR3 coding DNA: TGTGCCAGCCACCGATCTGGAGGACAGAGTTTGTATGGCTACACCTTC.